These 29 T cell receptor beta chains were all obtained from the same sample, sequenced in a study of blood T cell repertoires in COVID-19. Libraries were prepared by immunoSEQ multiplex PCR; TCRdb keeps only in-frame clonotypes and omits some of them. The sample lists 140,000 or so clones, around 86% occurring once. The specimen sequenced was peripheral blood. The source is a man aged 50-60 years who had recovered from COVID-19.

The chain combines TRBV2 with TRBJ2-2, with D tentatively TRBD2 (6 bases). Germline CDR1 reads SNHLY; CDR2 reads FYNNEI. The V and J ends lost 8 bases and 4 bases respectively, with 14 bases between them. The CDR3 has 14 amino acids. CDR3 sequence reads: CASGAGRLTGELFF. For the CDR3, the DNA is TGTGCCAGCGGTGCCGGGAGACTCACCGGGGAGCTGTTTTTT. The whole variable domain, filled in from reference TRBV2 and TRBJ2-2, reads EPEVTQTPSHQVTQMGQEVILRCVPISNHLYFYWYRQILGQKVEFLVSFYNNEISEKSEIFDDQFSVERPDGSNFTLKIRSTKLEDSAMYFCASGAGRLTGELFFGEGSRLTVL.

J is TRBJ2-7 and V is TRBV13; D is possibly TRBD2 (6 bases). The CDR3 runs 14 residues. V dropped 3 bases and J dropped 0 bases, with 9 bases sitting between them. The germline V gene encodes CDR1 PRHDT and CDR2 FYEKMQ (reference sequence). The CDR3 region has the DNA TGTGCCAGCAGCTTGGGGGGAAACTCCTACGAGCAGTACTTC. Amino acid sequence: CASSLGGNSYEQYF.

J is TRBJ2-3 and V is TRBV21-1; the table gives TRBD2 as D, unverified against the DNA. TRBV21-1 is classified as a pseudogene. This CDR3 is 16 amino acids long. CDR3 sequence (DNA): TGTGCCAGCAGCAAAGATGCGGGGGATACCACAGATACGCAGTATTTT. It encodes CASSKDAGDTTDTQYF.

DNA for the CDR3: TGTGCCAGCAGCTTATCCCCTAGCGGGGTTACGGAGCAGTTCTTC. This encodes CASSLSPSGVTEQFF. The chain carries TRBV7-2 and TRBJ2-1, with 9 bases fitting TRBD2. After removal of 2 bases from V and 10 bases from J, the junction contained 9 bases not matched to a gene. Germline V gene sequence: CDR1 SGHTA, CDR2 FQGNSA. The CDR3 has 15 amino acids.

The chain is built from TRBV12-3 or TRBV12-4 and TRBJ1-5; D ambiguous. V lost 1 base, J lost 4 bases, and 5 bases lay in between. CDR3 length: 13 residues. CDR3 residues: CASSLVSNQPQHF. The CDR3 DNA is TGTGCCAGCAGTTTAGTTTCTAATCAGCCCCAGCATTTT.

The V gene is TRBV11-3, the J gene TRBJ1-2, with 9 nucleotides matching TRBD1. Unmatched junction bases numbered 1, after V lost 3 bases and J lost 2 bases. This CDR3 is built from 14 residues. Per germline, CDR1 SGHNT and CDR2 YENEEA. CDR3 DNA sequence: TGTGCCAGCAGCTTTGGGACAGGGAACTATGGCTACACCTTC. Its protein product is CASSFGTGNYGYTF.

The rearrangement links TRBV7-6 to TRBJ2-7, with 8 bases aligning to TRBD1. This CDR3 contains 14 residues. Per the germline V gene, CDR1 is SGHVS and CDR2 is FNYEAQ. After removal of 1 base from V and 5 bases from J, the junction contained 4 bases not matched to a gene. CDR3 in DNA: TGTGCCAGCAGCTTAGGAACAGGGGGTAACGAGCAGTACTTC. This sequence encodes CASSLGTGGNEQYF. The variable domain in full, with the rest retrieved from reference TRBV7-6 and TRBJ2-7, is GAGVSQSPRYKVTKRGQDVALRCDPISGHVSLYWYRQALGQGPEFLTYFNYEAQQDKSGLPNDRFSAERPEGSISTLTIQRTEQRDSAMYRCASSLGTGGNEQYFGPGTRLTVT.

The V call is TRBV5-1, the J call TRBJ1-1; TRBD1 agrees at 9 bases. Germline CDR1 reads SGHRS; CDR2 reads YFSETQ. The length of the CDR3 is 15 residues. J was trimmed by 0 bases and V by 2 bases; bases with no gene match: 2. Here the CDR3 DNA reads TGCGCCAGCAGCTTACGACAGGGGGTGAACACTGAAGCTTTCTTT. It yields the protein CASSLRQGVNTEAFF.

V and J are TRBV29-1 and TRBJ1-1, with D unclear. V was shortened by 4 bases and J by 1 base, with 16 bases between the two germline ends. The CDR3 sequence is 15 residues long. Germline loops: CDR1 SQVTM, CDR2 ANQGSEA. CDR3 sequence: CSVGWRSKANTEAFF. CDR3 bases: TGCAGCGTTGGGTGGAGGAGTAAAGCGAACACTGAAGCTTTCTTT. The variable domain in full, with the rest retrieved from reference TRBV29-1 and TRBJ1-1, is SAVISQKPSRDICQRGTSLTIQCQVDSQVTMMFWYRQQPGQSLTLIATANQGSEATYESGFVIDKFPISRPNLTFSTLTVSNMSPEDSSIYLCSVGWRSKANTEAFFGQGTRLTVV.

The V and J genes are TRBV7-2 and TRBJ2-2, with 8 bases matching TRBD2. This CDR3 region has 17 residues. CDR1 SGHTA and CDR2 FQGNSA come from the germline V gene. V dropped 5 bases and J dropped 3; count of bases not matched to a gene: 11. Here the CDR3 reads CASSQRGHGGDTGELFF. The CDR3 DNA sequence: TGTGCCAGCAGCCAGCGGGGACACGGGGGGGACACCGGGGAGCTGTTTTTT.

The V and J genes are TRBV29-1 and TRBJ2-5; 12 bases line up with TRBD1. V shed 1 base and J 7 bases; nucleotides not matched to a gene: 7. Germline CDR1 is SQVTM and CDR2 is ANQGSEA. The CDR3 contains 15 residues. The CDR3 nucleotides are TGCAGCGTTGAAGCCCGGGACAGGGGGCGCGGGACCCAGTACTTC. This gives the protein CSVEARDRGRGTQYF. Using reference TRBV29-1 and TRBJ2-5 for the parts outside the CDR3, the full variable domain is SAVISQKPSRDICQRGTSLTIQCQVDSQVTMMFWYRQQPGQSLTLIATANQGSEATYESGFVIDKFPISRPNLTFSTLTVSNMSPEDSSIYLCSVEARDRGRGTQYFGPGTRLLVL.

The chain links TRBV5-1 to TRBJ1-1, with 7 bases identical to TRBD1. The CDR3 has 14 amino acids. Unmatched junction bases numbered 3, after V lost 4 bases and J lost 0 bases. CDR1 and CDR2 from the germline V gene are SGHRS and YFSETQ. CDR3 DNA sequence: TGCGCCAGCAGCGGGGGACAGATGAACACTGAAGCTTTCTTT. As protein: CASSGGQMNTEAFF.

The chain combines TRBV19 with TRBJ1-2; 7 bases are a match to TRBD1. The CDR3 extends over 14 amino acids. CDR1 and CDR2 (germline): LNHDA, SQIVND (reference sequence). V lost 5 bases and J lost 4; bases outside the gene matches: 7. The CDR3 sequence: CASSAPGQRYGYTF. The CDR3 coding sequence is TGTGCCAGTAGTGCGCCGGGACAGCGCTATGGCTACACCTTC.

The rearrangement uses TRBV19 and TRBJ2-7, with 9 bases that match TRBD1. With V trimmed by 5 bases and J by 1 base, 9 bases remained unmatched. The CDR3 runs to 16 residues. Looked up from germline, CDR1 is LNHDA and CDR2 is SQIVND (reference sequence). The CDR3 DNA reads as TGTGCCAGTAGTGTAGGCCCGGGGACAGGGTCCTACGAGCAGTACTTC. It is translated as CASSVGPGTGSYEQYF. Based on the CDR3 plus reference TRBV19 and TRBJ2-7, the full variable domain is DGGITQSPKYLFRKEGQNVTLSCEQNLNHDAMYWYRQDPGQGLRLIYYSQIVNDFQKGDIAEGYSVSREKKESFPLTVTSAQKNPTAFYLCASSVGPGTGSYEQYFGPGTRLTVT.

V gene TRBV6-2 or TRBV6-3 combines with J gene TRBJ2-1, with 10 bases that match TRBD1. After removal of 6 bases from V and 2 bases from J, the junction contained 10 bases not matched to a gene. This CDR3 has 17 residues. Looked up from germline, CDR1 is MNHEY and CDR2 is SVGEGT. The CDR3 here is CASSARTGTGAYNEQFF. In DNA form, the CDR3 reads TGTGCCAGCAGCGCACGTACCGGGACAGGGGCCTACAATGAGCAGTTCTTC.

The chain is built from TRBV11-3 and TRBJ1-2, with 7 nucleotides matching TRBD1. Germline trimming cut 4 bases from V and 0 bases from J; bases unmatched to any gene: 8. The CDR3 loop spans 16 amino acids. The germline V gene encodes CDR1 SGHNT and CDR2 YENEEA. This chain's CDR3 is CASSSGTATSNYGYTF. For the CDR3, the DNA is TGTGCCAGCAGCTCTGGGACAGCAACTTCTAACTATGGCTACACCTTC.

The chain combines TRBV6-5 with TRBJ2-7, with TRBD1 identical over 7 bases. V trimming: 2 bases; J trimming: 1 base; junction bases outside the gene matches: 2. The CDR3 covers 14 residues. Per the germline V gene, CDR1 is MNHEY and CDR2 is SVGAGI. The CDR3 is CASSYTGQSYEQYF. CDR3 nucleotide sequence: TGTGCCAGCAGTTACACGGGACAGTCCTACGAGCAGTACTTC.

V and J are TRBV5-1 and TRBJ1-4, with 8 positions matching TRBD1. Germline lookup yields CDR1 SGHRS and CDR2 YFSETQ. The trim removed 0 bases at V and 8 bases at J, leaving 0 bases unmatched. The CDR3 loop spans 13 amino acids. CDR3 in DNA: TGCGCCAGCAGCTTGGGACAGGGGGAAAAACTGTTTTTT. It is translated as CASSLGQGEKLFF.

The gene calls are TRBV19 and TRBJ1-5; 7 positions agree with TRBD1. V dropped 6 bases and J dropped 7; count of bases not matched to a gene: 6. Germline loops: CDR1 LNHDA, CDR2 SQIVND (reference sequence). The CDR3 runs to 13 residues. The CDR3 spells CASSDRDDQPQHF. The CDR3 coding sequence is TGTGCCAGTAGCGACAGGGATGACCAGCCCCAGCATTTT.

This clone occurred a few times. The chain is built from TRBV5-1 and TRBJ2-7; 8 nucleotides line up with TRBD1. With 3 bases clipped from V and 5 bases from J, the junction kept 10 bases outside the gene matches. Germline loops: CDR1 SGHRS, CDR2 YFSETQ. The CDR3 is 15 residues long. Here the CDR3 reads CASSWVSGQENEQYF. CDR3 in DNA: TGCGCCAGCAGCTGGGTCTCGGGACAGGAGAACGAGCAGTACTTC.

The chain combines TRBV5-1 with TRBJ2-1; TRBD2 matches at 10 bases. The CDR3 consists of 18 residues. Germline V gene lookup returns CDR1 SGHRS and CDR2 YFSETQ. Germline trimming cut 3 bases from V and 7 bases from J; bases unmatched to any gene: 16. The CDR3 DNA reads as TGCGCCAGCAGCTCCCTCGTTATAGCGGGGGGCCAGGGGAATGAGCAGTTCTTC. It is translated as CASSSLVIAGGQGNEQFF.

J is TRBJ2-4 and V is TRBV7-9, with D perhaps TRBD1 (6 bases). CDR1 is SEHNR, CDR2 FQNEAQ, per germline (reference sequence). V lost 5 bases, J lost 6 bases, and 17 bases lay in between. CDR3 size: 15 residues. CDR3 sequence reads: CASSGIRQAANIQYF. In DNA, the CDR3 is TGTGCCAGCAGCGGTATCAGACAGGCCGCAAACATTCAGTACTTC.

This chain connects TRBV20-1 to TRBJ2-7; D is possibly TRBD2 (6 bases). The germline V and J ends were trimmed by 6 bases and 5 bases, with 11 bases remaining between them. The CDR3 loop spans 11 amino acids. CDR1 is DFQATT and CDR2 is SNEGSKA in the germline V gene (reference sequence). The CDR3 DNA sequence: TGCAGTGCCCAAGCGGGCGACGAGCAGTACTTC. The encoded protein is CSAQAGDEQYF.

This chain joins TRBV5-4 and TRBJ2-2, with 9 nucleotides matching TRBD1. Germline V gene sequence: CDR1 SGHNT, CDR2 YYREEE (reference sequence). The trim removed 4 bases at V and 9 bases at J, leaving 7 bases unmatched. The CDR3 spans 14 residues. This chain's CDR3 is CASSREQGARELFF. CDR3 bases: TGTGCCAGCAGCCGCGAACAGGGGGCGCGGGAGCTGTTTTTT.

This clone was seen a few times. V and J are TRBV30 and TRBJ1-1; 7 nucleotides match TRBD1. The J segment lost 10 bases and the V segment lost 0 bases, leaving 2 bases of the junction unmatched. The V gene's germline CDR1 is GTSNPN and CDR2 SVGIG (reference sequence). The CDR3 runs to 11 residues. This chain's CDR3 is CAWSVQGPAFF. CDR3 sequence (DNA): TGTGCCTGGAGTGTACAGGGGCCAGCTTTCTTT.

This chain joins TRBV6-1 and TRBJ1-6; 9 bases agree with TRBD1. The J segment lost 10 bases and the V segment lost 9 bases, leaving 7 bases of the junction unmatched. CDR3 length: 13 residues. CDR1 is MNHNS and CDR2 is SASEGT in the germline V gene. This CDR3 is CASKQGAGSPLHF. The CDR3 region has the DNA TGTGCCAGTAAACAGGGGGCCGGATCACCCCTCCACTTT.

This chain joins TRBV27 and TRBJ1-5; a possible D gene is TRBD1 (6 bases). CDR3 length: 14 residues. Germline V lookup: CDR1 MNHEY, CDR2 SMNVEV (reference sequence). The V end lost 5 bases, the J end lost 5 bases, and 13 bases lay between the germline ends. The CDR3 DNA follows: TGTGCCAGCAGTCTACAGGGAGCGGATCAGCCCCAGCATTTT. Translating it yields CASSLQGADQPQHF.

This rearrangement joins TRBV19 to TRBJ2-3; D remains ambiguous. V lost 1 base and J 4 bases, leaving 12 bases between the germline ends. The CDR3 is made up of 15 amino acids. Germline CDR1 LNHDA, CDR2 SQIVND (reference sequence). The DNA for the CDR3 is TGTGCCAGTAGTATAGTGCCAGGCCGCGCAGATACGCAGTATTTT. This translates into CASSIVPGRADTQYF. Variable domain in full (rest from reference TRBV19 and TRBJ2-3): DGGITQSPKYLFRKEGQNVTLSCEQNLNHDAMYWYRQDPGQGLRLIYYSQIVNDFQKGDIAEGYSVSREKKESFPLTVTSAQKNPTAFYLCASSIVPGRADTQYFGPGTRLTVL.

The rearrangement joins TRBV19 to TRBJ2-6; no clear D gene. V gave up 4 bases and J gave up 0 bases, with 7 bases separating them. The CDR3 loop spans 15 amino acids. Germline assignment: CDR1 LNHDA and CDR2 SQIVND (reference sequence). CDR3 protein: CASSKRDSGANVLTF. CDR3 bases: TGTGCCAGTAGTAAGCGAGACTCTGGGGCCAACGTCCTGACTTTC.